This TCR beta chain was profiled in a study of blood T cell repertoires in COVID-19. Assay: immunoSEQ multiplex PCR; the TCRdb copy retains only in-frame clones and omits some. This sample has 150,000 to 200,000 clones; roughly 80% occur once, and the top ten carry 12%. This CDR3 spans 13 amino acids. V gave up 6 bases and J gave up 0 bases; unmatched junction bases: 1. In germline, CDR1 is SNHLY, CDR2 FYNNEI. The receptor was derived from a woman of 80 years or more with COVID-19, enrolled during active disease. This chain connects TRBV2 to TRBJ1-2, with 7 bases matching TRBD1. Sequenced material: peripheral blood. In DNA, the CDR3 is TGTGCCAGCAGGGGACAGTCTAACTATGGCTACACCTTC. This codes for CASRGQSNYGYTF. The full variable domain, its missing parts supplied by reference TRBV2 and TRBJ1-2, is EPEVTQTPSHQVTQMGQEVILRCVPISNHLYFYWYRQILGQKVEFLVSFYNNEISEKSEIFDDQFSVERPDGSNFTLKIRSTKLEDSAMYFCASRGQSNYGYTFGSGTRLTVV.